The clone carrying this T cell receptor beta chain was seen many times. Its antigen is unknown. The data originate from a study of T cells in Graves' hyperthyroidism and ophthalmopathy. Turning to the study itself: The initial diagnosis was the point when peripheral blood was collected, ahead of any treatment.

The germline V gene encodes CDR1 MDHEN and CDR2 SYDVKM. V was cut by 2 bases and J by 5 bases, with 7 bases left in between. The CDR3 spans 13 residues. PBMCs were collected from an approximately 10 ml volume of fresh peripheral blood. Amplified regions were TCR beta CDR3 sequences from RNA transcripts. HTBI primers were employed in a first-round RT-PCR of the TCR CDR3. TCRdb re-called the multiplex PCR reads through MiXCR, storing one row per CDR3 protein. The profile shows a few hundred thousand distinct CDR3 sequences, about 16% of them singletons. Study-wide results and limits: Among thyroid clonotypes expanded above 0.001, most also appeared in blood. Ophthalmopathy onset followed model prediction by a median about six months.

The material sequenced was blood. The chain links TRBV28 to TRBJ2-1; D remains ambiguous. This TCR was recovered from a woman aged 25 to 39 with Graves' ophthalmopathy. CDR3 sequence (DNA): TGTGCCAGCAGTTTAAGTTTTAACAATGAGCAGTTCTTC. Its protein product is CASSLSFNNEQFF.